Following are 16 T cell receptor beta chains from one sample sequenced in a study of T cell repertoires in cytomegalovirus infection. TCRdb redid the calling of the reads with MiXCR, one entry per CDR3 protein. The sample shows some 150,000 distinct CDR3 sequences, roughly a quarter of them seen only once. Source material: PBMCs. These receptors came from a human donor in good health (CMV status not recorded). Some clones in this sample may be carry-over from other donors' samples.

This clonotype has just a few counts. The CDR3 is CASSLRVRGRSSYNEQFF. CDR3 nucleotides: TGCGCCAGCAGCTTGAGGGTCAGGGGGCGAAGCTCCTACAATGAGCAGTTCTTC. The chain recombines TRBV5-1 with TRBJ2-1, with 8 bases fitting TRBD1. The CDR3 is 18 amino acids. Unmatched junction bases numbered 9, after V lost 1 base and J lost 0 bases. Germline V gene lookup returns CDR1 SGHRS and CDR2 YFSETQ.

The chain combines TRBV9 with TRBJ2-7, with a possible D match to TRBD1 (6 bases). The germline V and J ends were trimmed by 2 bases and 2 bases, with 11 bases remaining between them. Germline values: CDR1 SGDLS, CDR2 YYNGEE. The CDR3 extends over 14 amino acids. This CDR3 is CASSVRQDPYEQYF. The CDR3 region has the DNA TGTGCCAGCAGCGTTCGACAGGACCCCTACGAGCAGTACTTC. Based on the CDR3 plus reference TRBV9 and TRBJ2-7, the full variable domain is DSGVTQTPKHLITATGQRVTLRCSPRSGDLSVYWYQQSLDQGLQFLIQYYNGEERAKGNILERFSAQQFPDLHSELNLSSLELGDSALYFCASSVRQDPYEQYFGPGTRLTVT.

In this sample, this clonotype turned up many times. The genes are TRBV7-6 and TRBJ2-1, with 8 bases matching TRBD2. With V trimmed by 5 bases and J by 2 bases, 17 bases remained unmatched. The CDR3 covers 19 residues. Germline CDR1 is SGHVS and CDR2 is FNYEAQ. CDR3 loop: CASSLTSAQRAPTYNEQFF. The CDR3 DNA sequence: TGTGCCAGCAGCCTGACTAGCGCCCAACGGGCACCGACCTACAATGAGCAGTTCTTC.

This clonotype has just a few counts. The V and J genes are TRBV14 and TRBJ2-5; possibly TRBD1 for D (6 bases). The V gene's germline CDR1 is SGHDN and CDR2 FVKESK. The V end lost 6 bases, the J end lost 5 bases, and 13 bases lay between the germline ends. CDR3 size: 13 residues. The CDR3 nucleotides read TGTGCCAGCAGGTCCAGGGGTAAGGAGACCCAGTACTTC. This translates into CASRSRGKETQYF.

V gene TRBV19 combines with J gene TRBJ2-2; D perhaps matches TRBD1 (8 bases). The CDR3 extends over 17 amino acids. Per germline, CDR1 LNHDA and CDR2 SQIVND (reference sequence). V gave up 7 bases and J gave up 3 bases, with 21 bases separating them. CDR3 coding DNA: TGTGCCAGTACCCCACCAAACAGGGGGGGTGACACCGGGGAGCTGTTTTTT. As protein: CASTPPNRGGDTGELFF.

V and J are TRBV12-3 or TRBV12-4 and TRBJ2-1, with D uncertain. This CDR3 contains 12 residues. The V and J ends lost 6 bases and 10 bases respectively, with 13 bases between them. The CDR3 DNA reads TGTGCCAGCAGCCGGCCCGTGGGGGAGCAGTTCTTC. Encoded protein: CASSRPVGEQFF.

This clonotype was seen many times. The genes are TRBV4-1 and TRBJ2-1, with 7 bases identical to TRBD2. This CDR3 comprises 15 residues. V lost 5 bases, J lost 4 bases, and 8 bases stayed unmatched. Per germline, CDR1 MGHRA and CDR2 YSYEKL. Written as DNA, the CDR3 is TGCGCCAGCAGCTATGGACTAGGCCAATACAATGAGCAGTTCTTC. It translates to CASSYGLGQYNEQFF.

This clonotype was counted many times. The chain combines TRBV7-2 with TRBJ1-4, with D possibly matching TRBD1 (6 bases). V lost 5 bases to trimming and J lost 4 bases, with 20 bases between them. Germline V gene lookup returns CDR1 SGHTA and CDR2 FQGNSA. The CDR3 totals 17 residues. Here the CDR3 reads CASSLSTAGDFNEKLFF. CDR3 DNA sequence: TGTGCCAGCAGCCTCTCCACCGCAGGGGATTTTAATGAAAAACTGTTTTTT.

CDR3 loop: CASSLLDRATEAFF. As DNA, the CDR3 is TGTGCCAGCTCACTTCTCGACAGGGCTACTGAAGCTTTCTTT. The chain combines TRBV18 with TRBJ1-1, with 7 nucleotides matching TRBD1. The V segment lost 4 bases and the J segment 5 bases; nucleotides outside the gene matches: 7. The CDR3 covers 14 residues. Per germline, CDR1 KGHSH and CDR2 LQKENI.

This clonotype appeared many times. The chain couples TRBV6-1 to TRBJ2-1; D gene uncertain. Germline V gene lookup returns CDR1 MNHNS and CDR2 SASEGT. The CDR3 contains 13 residues. V lost 3 bases, J lost 4 bases, and 7 bases lay in between. The CDR3 DNA follows: TGTGCCAGCAGTGATCACTTTTACAATGAGCAGTTCTTC. This translates into CASSDHFYNEQFF.

This clonotype was picked up a small number of times. The chain recombines TRBV30 with TRBJ1-1; D remains unclear. This CDR3 is built from 13 residues. V was cut by 3 bases and J by 2 bases, with 10 bases left in between. Per germline, CDR1 GTSNPN and CDR2 SVGIG (reference sequence). The CDR3, as DNA: TGTGCCTGGAGACGCCATTCAAACACTGAAGCTTTCTTT. Its translation: CAWRRHSNTEAFF.

The J gene is TRBJ2-3, the V gene TRBV11-3, with 8 bases that match TRBD1. Germline CDR1 and CDR2: SGHNT and YENEEA. The CDR3 has 13 amino acids. In nucleotides, the CDR3 is TGTGCTTCCGGGACAGGAGCATCAGATACGCAGTATTTT. Protein: CASGTGASDTQYF.

The table lists this clonotype with many counts. Sequence at one end of the junction differs from germline and may be a read error. The rearrangement uses TRBV7-7 and TRBJ1-1, with 11 positions matching TRBD1. The CDR3 extends over 17 amino acids. Germline V gene data show CDR1 as SSHAT and CDR2 as FNYEAQ (reference sequence). CDR3 nucleotide sequence: TGTGCTAGCAGCTCACTAGGGACAGGGGGGGCGAACACTGAAGCTTTCTTT. This encodes CASSSLGTGGANTEAFF.

CDR3 residues: CASTPTSGSTNEQFF. As DNA, the CDR3 is TGTGCCAGCACCCCGACTAGCGGGAGTACCAATGAGCAGTTCTTC. The chain has TRBV12-3 or TRBV12-4 and TRBJ2-1; 12 bases match TRBD2. V shed 7 bases, J shed 6 bases, and the junction held 7 bases outside the gene matches. The CDR3 length is 15 residues.

V and J are TRBV5-4 and TRBJ2-7; 8 bases are shared with TRBD2. Germline-derived CDR1 and CDR2 are SGHNT and YYREEE (reference sequence). The CDR3 has 15 amino acids. V was pared by 4 bases and J by 4 bases, with 10 bases of the junction left unmatched. The CDR3 reads CASSRGPAGDYEQYF. The CDR3, as DNA: TGTGCCAGCAGCAGGGGACCAGCGGGAGATTACGAGCAGTACTTC.

This clonotype occurred a few times. The V gene is TRBV5-1, the J gene TRBJ2-2, with 9 positions matching TRBD2. Trimming at V came to 4 bases and at J to 4 bases, leaving 5 bases not matched to a gene. The germline V gene has CDR1 SGHRS and CDR2 YFSETQ. This CDR3 has 15 residues. The CDR3 DNA reads TGCGCCAGCAGCCGCGGGGGGGGCGTCACCGGGGAGCTGTTTTTT. Its translation is CASSRGGGVTGELFF.